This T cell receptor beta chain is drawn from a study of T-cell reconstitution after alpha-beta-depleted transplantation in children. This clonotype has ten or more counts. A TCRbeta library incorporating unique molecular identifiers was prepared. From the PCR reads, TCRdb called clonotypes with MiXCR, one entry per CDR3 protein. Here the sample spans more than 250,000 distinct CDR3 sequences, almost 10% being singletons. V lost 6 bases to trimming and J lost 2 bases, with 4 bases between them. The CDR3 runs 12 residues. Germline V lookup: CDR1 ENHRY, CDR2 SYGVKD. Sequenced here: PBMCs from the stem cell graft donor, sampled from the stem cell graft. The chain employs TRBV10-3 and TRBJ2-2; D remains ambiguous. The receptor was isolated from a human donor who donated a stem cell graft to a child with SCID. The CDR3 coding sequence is TGTGCCATCAGCGAAAACACCGGGGAGCTGTTTTTT. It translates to CAISENTGELFF.